This T cell receptor beta chain appears in the sequencing data of a study of shared T cell receptors in the human thymus. Trimming took 2 bases from V and 1 from J; bases not matched to a gene: 7. The CDR3 runs to 17 residues. Germline CDR1 and CDR2: MGHRA and YSYEKL. The assay was immunoSEQ multiplex PCR, and TCRdb's table has in-frame clones only and misses some. The sample lists hundreds of thousands of clones; approximately 80% were seen once. This clone was observed a few times. These data also formed part of another study, on human thymus T cells. As reported in that work: During corrective heart surgery, resections were taken, and the thymus tissue came from them. Related reports documented highly overlapping thymic repertoires among unrelated individuals.

The V and J genes are TRBV4-1 and TRBJ2-2, with 7 bases matching TRBD1. The sequenced sample was thymocytes. The source of this sequence is a boy under three years old with a congenital heart defect. CDR3 bases: TGCGCCAGCAGCCAATTTCTTGGGACAGTGAACACCGGGGAGCTGTTTTTT. Its protein is CASSQFLGTVNTGELFF.